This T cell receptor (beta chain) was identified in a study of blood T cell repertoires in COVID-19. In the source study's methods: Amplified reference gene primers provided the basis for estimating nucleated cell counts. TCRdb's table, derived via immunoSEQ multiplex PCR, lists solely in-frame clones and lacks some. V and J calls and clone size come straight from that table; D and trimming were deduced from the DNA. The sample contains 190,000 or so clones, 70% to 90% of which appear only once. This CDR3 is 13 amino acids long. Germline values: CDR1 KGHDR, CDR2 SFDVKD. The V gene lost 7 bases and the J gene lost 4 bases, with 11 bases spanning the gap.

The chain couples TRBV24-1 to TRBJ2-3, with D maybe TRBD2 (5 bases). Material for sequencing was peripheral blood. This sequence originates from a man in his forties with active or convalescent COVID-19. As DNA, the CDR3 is TGTGCCACCAGAGACCCGGGGTCAGATACGCAGTATTTT. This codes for CATRDPGSDTQYF.